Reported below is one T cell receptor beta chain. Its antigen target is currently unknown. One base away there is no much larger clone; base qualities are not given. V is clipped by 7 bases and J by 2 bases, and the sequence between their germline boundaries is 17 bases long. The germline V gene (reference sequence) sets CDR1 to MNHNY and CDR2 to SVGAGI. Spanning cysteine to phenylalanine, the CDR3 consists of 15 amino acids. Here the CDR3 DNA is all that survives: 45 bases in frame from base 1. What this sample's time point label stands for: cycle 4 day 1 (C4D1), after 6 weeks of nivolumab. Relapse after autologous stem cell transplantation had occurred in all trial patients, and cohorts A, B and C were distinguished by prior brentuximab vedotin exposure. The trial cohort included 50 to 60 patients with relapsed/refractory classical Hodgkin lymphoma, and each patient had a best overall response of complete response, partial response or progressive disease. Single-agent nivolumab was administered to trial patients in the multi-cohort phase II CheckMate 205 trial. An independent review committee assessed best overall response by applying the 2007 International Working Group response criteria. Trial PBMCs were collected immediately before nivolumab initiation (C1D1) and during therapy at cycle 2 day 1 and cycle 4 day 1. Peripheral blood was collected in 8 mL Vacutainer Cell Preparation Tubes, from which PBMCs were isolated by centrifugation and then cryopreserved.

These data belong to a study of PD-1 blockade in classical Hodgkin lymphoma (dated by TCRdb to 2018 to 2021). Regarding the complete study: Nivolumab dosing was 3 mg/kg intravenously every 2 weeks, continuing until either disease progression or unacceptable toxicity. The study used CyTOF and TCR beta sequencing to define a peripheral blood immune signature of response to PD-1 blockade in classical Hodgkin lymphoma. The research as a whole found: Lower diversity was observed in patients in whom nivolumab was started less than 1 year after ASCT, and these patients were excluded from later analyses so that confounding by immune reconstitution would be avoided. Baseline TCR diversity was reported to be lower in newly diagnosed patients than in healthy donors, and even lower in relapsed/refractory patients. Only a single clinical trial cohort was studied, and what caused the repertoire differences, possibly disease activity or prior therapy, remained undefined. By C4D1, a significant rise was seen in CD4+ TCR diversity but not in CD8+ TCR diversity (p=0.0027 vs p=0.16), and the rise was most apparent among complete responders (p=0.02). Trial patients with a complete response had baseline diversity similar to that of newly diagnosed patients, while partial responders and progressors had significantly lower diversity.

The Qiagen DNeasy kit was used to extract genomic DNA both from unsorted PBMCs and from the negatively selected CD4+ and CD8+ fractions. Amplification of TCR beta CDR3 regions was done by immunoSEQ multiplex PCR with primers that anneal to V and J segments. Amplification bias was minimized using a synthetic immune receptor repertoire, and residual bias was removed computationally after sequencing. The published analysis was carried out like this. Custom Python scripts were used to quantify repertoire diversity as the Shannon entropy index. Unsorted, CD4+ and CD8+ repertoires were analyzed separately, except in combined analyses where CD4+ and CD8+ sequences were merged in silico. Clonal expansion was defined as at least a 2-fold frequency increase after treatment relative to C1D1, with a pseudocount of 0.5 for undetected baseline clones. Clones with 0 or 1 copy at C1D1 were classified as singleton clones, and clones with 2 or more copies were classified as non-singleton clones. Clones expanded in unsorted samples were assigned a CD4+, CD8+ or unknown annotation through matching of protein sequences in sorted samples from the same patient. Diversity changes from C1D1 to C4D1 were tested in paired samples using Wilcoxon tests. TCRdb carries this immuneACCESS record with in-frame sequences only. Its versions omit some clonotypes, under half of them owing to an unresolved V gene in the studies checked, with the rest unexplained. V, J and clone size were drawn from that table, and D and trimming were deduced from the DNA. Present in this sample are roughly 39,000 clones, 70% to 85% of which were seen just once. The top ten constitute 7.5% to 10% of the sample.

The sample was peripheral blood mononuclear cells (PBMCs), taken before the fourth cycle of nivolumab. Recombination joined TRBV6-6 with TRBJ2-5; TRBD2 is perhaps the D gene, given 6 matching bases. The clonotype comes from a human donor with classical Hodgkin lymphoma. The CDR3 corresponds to CASTKPGGEQETQYF. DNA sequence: TGTGCCAGCACCAAACCAGGAGGGGAGCAAGAGACCCAGTACTTC.